Each of the 13 T cell receptor beta chains below was sequenced from the same sample in a study of cytomegalovirus exposure and HLA in healthy donors. PCR amplification relied on 60 Vbeta primers (plus 13 Jbeta primers). The protocol was immunoSEQ multiplex PCR, while the TCRdb copy is restricted to in-frame clones and leaves out a portion. The sample consists of around 110,000 clones, around 78% of them appearing once. The specimen was PBMCs. These receptors were taken from a man in his thirties or forties in good health and CMV-seronegative.

The genes are TRBV5-4 and TRBJ2-2; TRBD2 matches at 7 bases. Germline V gene lookup returns CDR1 SGHNT and CDR2 YYREEE (reference sequence). The CDR3 is made up of 18 amino acids. The J segment lost 3 bases and the V segment lost 0 bases, leaving 11 bases of the junction unmatched. The DNA for the CDR3 is TGTGCCAGCAGCTTGGGAGGGAGGGCCGTTACGGACACCGGGGAGCTGTTTTTT. Its protein product is CASSLGGRAVTDTGELFF.

V gene TRBV6-4 combines with J gene TRBJ1-4, with 8 positions matching TRBD1. The CDR3 extends over 14 amino acids. The germline V gene encodes CDR1 MRHNA and CDR2 SNTAGT. Unmatched junction bases numbered 5, after V lost 5 bases and J lost 6 bases. CDR3 residues: CASSTGTGDEKLFF. The CDR3 DNA follows: TGTGCCAGCAGTACCGGGACAGGCGATGAAAAACTGTTTTTT.

V gene TRBV19 combines with J gene TRBJ2-3; 7 bases align to TRBD2. Per germline, CDR1 LNHDA and CDR2 SQIVND (reference sequence). Trimming removed 3 bases from V and 2 bases from J; junction bases left unmatched: 5. This CDR3 has 15 residues. The CDR3 region is CASSIQRGNTDTQYF. The CDR3 nucleotides read TGTGCCAGTAGTATCCAGCGGGGAAACACAGATACGCAGTATTTT.

The V gene is TRBV10-3, the J gene TRBJ2-5; TRBD1 matches 10 bases. V lost 7 bases to trimming and J lost 5 bases; unmatched junction nucleotides: 4. Germline assignment: CDR1 ENHRY and CDR2 SYGVKD. This CDR3 spans 13 amino acids. CDR3 in DNA: TGTGCCATCACTCCGGGACAGGGGGAGACCCAGTACTTC. Translation gives CAITPGQGETQYF.

CDR3: CASSLDSSYNEQFF. The CDR3 DNA is TGTGCCAGCAGCCTAGACTCTTCCTACAATGAGCAGTTCTTC. The chain combines TRBV7-3 with TRBJ2-1; D is uncertain. V lost 5 bases to trimming and J lost 1 base, with 9 bases between them. This CDR3 has 14 residues. CDR1 SGHTA and CDR2 FQGTGA come from the germline V gene. Drawing the rest from reference TRBV7-3 and TRBJ2-1, the complete variable domain is GAGVSQTPSNKVTEKGKYVELRCDPISGHTALYWYRQSLGQGPEFLIYFQGTGAADDSGLPNDRFFAVRPEGSVSTLKIQRTERGDSAVYLCASSLDSSYNEQFFGPGTRLTVL.

This chain uses TRBV15 with TRBJ2-2; TRBD1 matches at 9 bases. With V trimmed by 0 bases and J by 3 bases, 2 bases remained unmatched. The CDR3 runs 16 residues. Germline assignment: CDR1 LNHNV and CDR2 YYDKDF (reference sequence). Here the CDR3 DNA reads TGTGCCACCAGCAGAGATTGGACAGGGGACACCGGGGAGCTGTTTTTT. Residues: CATSRDWTGDTGELFF.

In its sample, this clone was seen a few times. The rearrangement joins TRBV11-2 to TRBJ1-1; D unclear. CDR1 and CDR2 from the germline V gene are SGHAT and FQNNGV. V shed 3 bases and J shed 4 bases, with 9 bases lying between them. The CDR3 spans 13 residues. The CDR3 spells CASSFPQTTEAFF. The DNA for the CDR3 is TGTGCCAGCAGCTTCCCACAAACCACTGAAGCTTTCTTT.

There are a few counts of this clone. The J gene is TRBJ2-5, the V gene TRBV27; 13 bases match TRBD2. Germline CDR1 MNHEY, CDR2 SMNVEV (reference sequence). The CDR3 is 16 residues long. The V segment lost 6 bases and the J segment 3 bases; nucleotides outside the gene matches: 7. The CDR3, as DNA: TGTGCCAGCAGCGCCCCAGGGACTAGCGGGAAAGAGACCCAGTACTTC. Amino acids: CASSAPGTSGKETQYF.

The rearrangement joins TRBV5-1 to TRBJ1-5; 11 bases are shared with TRBD1. Germline assignment: CDR1 SGHRS and CDR2 YFSETQ. The J segment lost 5 bases and the V segment lost 3 bases, leaving 1 base of the junction unmatched. The CDR3 spans 14 residues. The CDR3 region has the DNA TGCGCCAGCAGCTCGGGACAGGGGGATCAGCCCCAGCATTTT. Its translation is CASSSGQGDQPQHF.

The chain uses TRBV10-2 and TRBJ2-1; TRBD1 matches 8 bases. CDR3 length: 13 amino acids. Germline-derived CDR1 and CDR2 are WSHSY and SAAADI. V shed 8 bases, J shed 1 base, and the junction held 1 base outside the gene matches. The CDR3: CASGDRSYNEQFF. The CDR3 nucleotides read TGCGCCAGCGGGGACAGGTCCTACAATGAGCAGTTCTTC.

The chain employs TRBV7-6 and TRBJ2-1, with TRBD1 as a possible D gene (5 bases). Germline V CDR1 and CDR2: SGHVS, FNYEAQ. The ends were cut back, 0 bases at V and 0 bases at J, with 12 bases in the middle. This CDR3 comprises 17 residues. The CDR3 reads CASSLASGSSSYNEQFF. The CDR3 coding sequence is TGTGCCAGCAGCTTAGCATCAGGGTCGAGCTCCTACAATGAGCAGTTCTTC.

The chain is built from TRBV25-1 and TRBJ1-2, with TRBD1 identical over 7 bases. This CDR3 region has 11 residues. Trimming at V came to 7 bases and at J to 7 bases, leaving 3 bases not matched to a gene. From germline, CDR1 is MGHDK and CDR2 SYGVNS. CDR3: CASNYRGGYTF. The CDR3 bases are TGTGCCAGCAATTACAGGGGTGGCTACACCTTC.

This sequence joins TRBV7-9 and TRBJ2-7; 7 nucleotides align to TRBD1. Trimming at V came to 2 bases and at J to 3 bases, leaving 7 bases not matched to a gene. The CDR3 length is 15 residues. Germline CDR1 and CDR2: SEHNR and FQNEAQ (reference sequence). CDR3 sequence reads: CASSLTAGTDYEQYF. The CDR3 bases are TGTGCCAGCAGCTTAACGGCCGGGACAGACTACGAGCAGTACTTC.